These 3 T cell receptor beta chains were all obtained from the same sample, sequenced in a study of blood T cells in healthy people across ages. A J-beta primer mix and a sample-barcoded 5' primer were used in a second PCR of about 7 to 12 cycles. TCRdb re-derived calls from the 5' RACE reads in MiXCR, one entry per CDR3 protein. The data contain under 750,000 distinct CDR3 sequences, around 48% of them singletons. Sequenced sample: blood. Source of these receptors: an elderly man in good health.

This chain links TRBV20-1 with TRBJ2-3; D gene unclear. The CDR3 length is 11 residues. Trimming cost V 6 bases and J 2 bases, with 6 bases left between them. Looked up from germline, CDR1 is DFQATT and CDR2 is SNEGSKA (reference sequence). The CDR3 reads CSADPTDTQYF. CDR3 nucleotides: TGCAGTGCGGACCCCACAGATACGCAGTATTTT.

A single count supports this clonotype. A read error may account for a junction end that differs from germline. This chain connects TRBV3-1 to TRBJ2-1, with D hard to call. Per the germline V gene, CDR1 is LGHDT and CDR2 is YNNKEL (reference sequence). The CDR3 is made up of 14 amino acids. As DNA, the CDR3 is TGTGCCAGTGCCGCCGAAAACTCCTACAGTGAGCAGTTCTTC. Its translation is CASAAENSYSEQFF.

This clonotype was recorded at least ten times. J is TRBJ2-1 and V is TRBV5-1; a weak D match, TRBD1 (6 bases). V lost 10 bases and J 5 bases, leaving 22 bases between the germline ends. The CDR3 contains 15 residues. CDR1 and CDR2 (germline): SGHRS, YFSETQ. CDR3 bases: TGCGCCTCCCATGAGGTAACAGGGACCAACAATGAGCAGTTCTTC. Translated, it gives CASHEVTGTNNEQFF.